The rows below give T cell receptor beta chains drawn from one sample of a study of molecular identifiers for immune sequencing clone quantification. TCRdb reprocessed the PCR reads via MiXCR and lists one record per CDR3 protein. The sample has some 59,000 distinct CDR3 sequences, roughly 24% seen once. Sequenced: naive CD8+ T cells from blood, with Jurkat cell RNA spiked in. These receptors came from a human donor in good health. Some libraries in this study had Jurkat cell RNA spiked in. Each CDR3 is given with its conserved first and last residue. Fields, in order: V gene, CDR3 length, J gene, clone size, D gene, CDR3 protein, CDR3 DNA. The D gene is left open where the match is weak. Clone size is stated in some rows and not others, as once, few, many or a class when expanded.

>TRBV12-3/TRBV12-4|14|TRBJ2-7|few|.
CASTSGREASEQYF
TGTGCCAGCACCTCGGGACGGGAAGCCTCCGAGCAGTACTTC
>TRBV12-3/TRBV12-4|16|TRBJ2-3|few|TRBD2
CASRTISGGPGDTQYF
TGTGCCAGCAGGACTATTAGCGGGGGGCCGGGAGATACGCAGTATTTT
>TRBV6-2/TRBV6-3|13|TRBJ1-1|.|.
CTSRFQGNTEVFF
TGTACCAGCAGATTTCAGGGGAACACTGAAGTTTTCTTT
>TRBV4-1|14|TRBJ2-5|many|.
CASSQEQREETQYF
TGCGCCAGCAGCCAAGAACAGAGGGAAGAGACCCAGTACTTC
>TRBV10-1|14|TRBJ2-3|.|TRBD2
CASSRLALTRTQYF
TGCGCCAGCAGTCGACTAGCACTCACACGGACGCAGTATTTT
>TRBV6-2/TRBV6-3|15|TRBJ1-5|many|.
CASRRTLDSNQPQHF
TGTGCCAGCAGGCGGACATTAGATAGCAATCAGCCCCAGCATTTT
>TRBV7-2|13|TRBJ2-5|many|.
CASSLETRETQYF
TGTGCCAGCAGCTTAGAAACGCGAGAGACCCAGTACTTC
>TRBV2|14|TRBJ2-3|few|.
CASSEVRNTDTQYF
TGTGCCAGCAGTGAAGTACGTAACACAGATACGCAGTATTTT
>TRBV5-4|17|TRBJ2-2|many|.
CASSLGSLISQPGELFF
TGTGCCAGCAGCTTGGGATCCTTGATCAGTCAGCCCGGGGAGCTGTTTTTT
>TRBV7-2|15|TRBJ2-5|.|TRBD2
CASSSTGTKRETLYF
TGTGCCAGCAGCTCTACCGGGACTAAACGAGAGACCCTGTACTTC
>TRBV5-1|14|TRBJ2-5|many|.
CASSPNFRSEAQYF
TGCGCCAGCAGTCCGAATTTTCGCTCCGAGGCCCAGTACTTC
>TRBV7-6|15|TRBJ2-2|many|TRBD1
CASSSLTGVTGELFF
TGTGCCAGCAGCTCACTTACAGGGGTAACCGGGGAGCTGTTTTTT
>TRBV4-1|18|TRBJ1-5|.|TRBD1
CASSQEVGTGGENQPQHF
TGCGCCAGCAGCCAAGAGGTCGGGACAGGGGGGGAAAATCAGCCCCAGCATTTT
>TRBV28|15|TRBJ1-1|many|TRBD1
CASSSPSTGDTEAFF
TGTGCCAGCAGTTCCCCCTCGACAGGGGACACTGAAGCTTTCTTT
>TRBV7-2|17|TRBJ2-5|.|TRBD2
CASSSEQEREASATQYF
TGTGCCAGCAGCTCCGAACAAGAGCGGGAGGCTTCAGCGACCCAGTACTTC
>TRBV5-1|14|TRBJ1-1|many|.
CASSLSSANTEAFF
TGCGCCAGCAGCTTGAGTTCCGCGAACACTGAAGCTTTCTTT
>TRBV5-8|10|TRBJ2-5|few|.
CASSVETQYF
TGTGCCAGCAGCGTAGAGACCCAGTACTTC
>TRBV19|14|TRBJ1-4|many|.
CASSAGTNNEKLFF
TGTGCCAGTAGTGCTGGGACCAATAATGAAAAACTGTTTTTT
>TRBV5-6|15|TRBJ1-1|many|.
CASSFSGNMNTEAFF
TGTGCCAGCAGCTTCAGTGGCAACATGAACACTGAAGCTTTCTTT
>TRBV4-3|16|TRBJ2-4|many|.
CASSQGDSAAKNIQYF
TGCGCCAGCAGCCAAGGGGACTCCGCTGCCAAAAACATTCAGTACTTC
>TRBV19|14|TRBJ2-7|.|TRBD1
CASSSYISGGEQYF
TGTGCCAGTAGTAGCTACATCTCAGGGGGCGAGCAGTACTTC
>TRBV29-1|10|TRBJ1-1|many|.
CSVEGGTAFF
TGCAGCGTTGAAGGAGGGACAGCTTTCTTT
>TRBV20-1|16|TRBJ2-7|many|TRBD1
CSANGQGEQTAYEQYF
TGCAGTGCTAATGGACAGGGGGAACAAACCGCCTACGAGCAGTACTTC
>TRBV19|17|TRBJ2-2|.|.
CASSTATVVQKTGELSF
TGTGCCAGTAGTACAGCGACTGTGGTGCAGAAAACCGGGGAGCTGTCTTTT
>TRBV4-1|14|TRBJ2-7|many|.
CASSQESGVYEQYF
TGCGCCAGCAGCCAAGAAAGTGGGGTTTACGAGCAGTACTTC
>TRBV3-1|16|TRBJ2-7|few|TRBD2
CASSQARLAGVYEQYF
TGTGCCAGCAGCCAAGCCCGACTAGCGGGAGTCTACGAGCAGTACTTC
>TRBV7-8|14|TRBJ2-5|many|.
CASSPRTDQETQYF
TGTGCCAGCAGCCCTCGGACAGACCAAGAGACCCAGTACTTC
>TRBV3-1|14|TRBJ2-1|many|TRBD1
CASSQGQGWGEQFF
TGTGCCAGCAGCCAAGGACAGGGCTGGGGTGAGCAGTTCTTC
>TRBV13|16|TRBJ2-1|few|.
CASSLAVTSSAREQFF
TGTGCCAGCAGCTTAGCCGTAACCTCTAGCGCTCGGGAGCAGTTCTTC